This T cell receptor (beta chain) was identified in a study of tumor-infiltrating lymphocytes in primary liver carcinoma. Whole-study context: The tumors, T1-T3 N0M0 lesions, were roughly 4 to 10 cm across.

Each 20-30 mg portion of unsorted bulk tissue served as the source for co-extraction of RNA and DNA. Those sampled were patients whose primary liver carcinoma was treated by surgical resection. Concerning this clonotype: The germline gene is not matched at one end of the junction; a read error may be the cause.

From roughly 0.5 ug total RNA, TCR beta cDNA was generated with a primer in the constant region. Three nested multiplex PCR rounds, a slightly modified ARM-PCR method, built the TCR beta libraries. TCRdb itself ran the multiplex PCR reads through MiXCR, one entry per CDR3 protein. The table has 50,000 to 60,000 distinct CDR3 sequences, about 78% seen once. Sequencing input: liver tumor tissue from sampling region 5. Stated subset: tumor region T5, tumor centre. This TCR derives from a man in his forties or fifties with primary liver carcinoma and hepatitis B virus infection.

CDR3 bases: TGTACCAGCATGGAGCGGGAGGGGCGATCCTGGGAGACCCAGTACTTC. This gives the protein CTSMEREGRSWETQYF. The chain is built from TRBV6-6 and TRBJ2-5, with TRBD2 identical over 10 bases. Per the germline V gene, CDR1 is MNHNY and CDR2 is SVGAGI (reference sequence). The CDR3 spans 16 residues.